This entry describes one TCR beta chain. The sample belongs to a study of blood T cells in healthy people across ages. Germline loops: CDR1 SQVTM, CDR2 ANQGSEA. The CDR3 is made up of 8 amino acids. Trimming shortened V by 4 bases and J by 13 bases, and 7 bases separated the two germline ends. Using a J-beta primer mix together with a sample-barcoded 5' primer, a second PCR was run for roughly 7 to 11 cycles. TCRdb used MiXCR to reprocess the 5' RACE reads, holding one entry per CDR3 protein. The table includes around 1,500,000 distinct CDR3 sequences, about 40% detected once. The sequenced sample was blood. The source of this sequence is a woman younger than 30 in good health. The gene calls are TRBV29-1 and TRBJ1-2, with D uncertain. CDR3 region: CSVAEFTF. The CDR3 bases are TGCAGCGTTGCCGAGTTCACCTTC.